Presented here are 8 T cell receptor beta chains from one specimen sequenced in a study of blood T cell repertoires in COVID-19. Libraries were prepared by immunoSEQ multiplex PCR; TCRdb keeps only in-frame clonotypes and omits some of them. The sample consists of around 200,000 clones, 70% to 85% of them appearing once. The source material was peripheral blood. Receptors originate from a woman older than 75 with acute or convalescent COVID-19.

The V call is TRBV7-3, the J call TRBJ2-6, with TRBD1 as a possible D gene (6 bases). V dropped 5 bases and J dropped 1 base, with 9 bases sitting between them. CDR3 length: 15 residues. Germline V gene data show CDR1 as SGHTA and CDR2 as FQGTGA. The CDR3 DNA reads TGTGCCAGCAGCCTAGACAGGTCTGGGGCCAACGTCCTGACTTTC. Translating gives CASSLDRSGANVLTF.

This clone was observed once. The chain recombines TRBV9 with TRBJ2-7, with D maybe TRBD2 (6 bases). Per the germline V gene, CDR1 is SGDLS and CDR2 is YYNGEE. The CDR3 contains 15 residues. Trimming left V 4 bases short and J 7 bases short, with 21 bases between. CDR3 region: CASSPRDGGAIEQYF. CDR3 DNA sequence: TGTGCCAGCAGCCCCCGGGACGGAGGGGCTATAGAGCAGTACTTC.

The V gene is TRBV29-1, the J gene TRBJ1-2; 10 bases agree with TRBD1. The germline V gene has CDR1 SQVTM and CDR2 ANQGSEA. This CDR3 comprises 13 residues. V lost 5 bases and J lost 2; bases outside the gene matches: 2. The CDR3 is CSVPGQGNYGYTF. The DNA for the CDR3 is TGCAGCGTTCCGGGACAGGGGAACTATGGCTACACCTTC.

This sequence joins TRBV6-5 and TRBJ2-7; 8 bases fit TRBD2. Germline trimming cut 8 bases from V and 4 bases from J; bases unmatched to any gene: 10. This CDR3 region has 14 residues. Germline CDR1 and CDR2: MNHEY and SVGAGI. CDR3 nucleotide sequence: TGTGCCAGCGGCCCAACGGGGGGGGTTTACGAGCAGTACTTC. It is translated as CASGPTGGVYEQYF.

The chain has TRBV21-1 and TRBJ2-3; the listed D gene, TRBD2, was not tested against the DNA. TRBV21-1 is an annotated pseudogene. The CDR3 has 17 residues. The CDR3 region has the DNA TGTGCCAGCAGCACTCACACGACTAGCGGGGGTCCAGATACGCAGTATTTT. Its translation: CASSTHTTSGGPDTQYF.

This rearrangement joins TRBV19 to TRBJ2-5, with 9 positions matching TRBD2. This CDR3 spans 16 amino acids. Germline loops: CDR1 LNHDA, CDR2 SQIVND (reference sequence). With 3 bases clipped from V and 6 bases from J, the junction kept 11 bases outside the gene matches. DNA for the CDR3: TGTGCCAGTAGTATCTTGGGTAGCGGGAGCATGAAGACCCAGTACTTC. As protein: CASSILGSGSMKTQYF.

This chain links TRBV30 with TRBJ2-7; D not certain. Germline V gene data show CDR1 as GTSNPN and CDR2 as SVGIG (reference sequence). The CDR3 has 14 residues. V lost 0 bases and J 3 bases, leaving 12 bases between the germline ends. The CDR3 sequence is CAWSVHRAIYEQYF. The CDR3 DNA reads as TGTGCCTGGAGTGTACATCGAGCGATCTACGAGCAGTACTTC. Full variable domain (missing parts from reference TRBV30 and TRBJ2-7): SQTIHQWPATLVQPVGSPLSLECTVEGTSNPNLYWYRQAAGRGLQLLFYSVGIGQISSEVPQNLSASRPQDRQFILSSKKLLLSDSGFYLCAWSVHRAIYEQYFGPGTRLTVT.

The chain recombines TRBV24-1 with TRBJ1-2, with D possibly matching TRBD1 (6 bases). Trimming removed 3 bases from V and 2 bases from J, with 15 bases in between. Germline V CDR1 and CDR2: KGHDR, SFDVKD. The length of the CDR3 is 16 residues. The CDR3 region is CATSDARGTLNYGYTF. In nucleotides, the CDR3 is TGTGCCACCAGTGATGCGAGGGGGACACTGAACTATGGCTACACCTTC.